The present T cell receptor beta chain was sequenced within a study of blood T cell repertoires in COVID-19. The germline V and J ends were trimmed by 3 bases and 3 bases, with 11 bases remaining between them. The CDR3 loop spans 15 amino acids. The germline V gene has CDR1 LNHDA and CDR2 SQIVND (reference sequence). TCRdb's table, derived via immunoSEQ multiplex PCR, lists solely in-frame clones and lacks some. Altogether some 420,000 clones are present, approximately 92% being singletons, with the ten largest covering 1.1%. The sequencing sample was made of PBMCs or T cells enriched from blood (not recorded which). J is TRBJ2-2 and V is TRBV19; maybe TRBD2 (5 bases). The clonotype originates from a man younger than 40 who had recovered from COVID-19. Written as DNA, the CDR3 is TGTGCCAGTAGTATGATGGGAGTTGACACCGGGGAGCTGTTTTTT. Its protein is CASSMMGVDTGELFF.